This paragraph covers one T cell receptor beta chain sequence. Germline CDR1 is DFQATT and CDR2 is SNEGSKA (reference sequence). V was pared by 0 bases and J by 2 bases, with 6 bases of the junction left unmatched. CDR3 length equals 17 residues. RNA transcripts gave rise to amplified TCR beta CDR3 regions. With the HTBI primer set, the TCR CDR3 went through a first round of RT-PCR. TCRdb re-derived calls from the multiplex PCR reads in MiXCR, one entry per CDR3 protein. This table has about 350,000 distinct CDR3 sequences, approximately 15% appearing once. This record belongs to a study of T cells in Graves' hyperthyroidism and ophthalmopathy.

The genes are TRBV20-1 and TRBJ2-3; TRBD2 aligns across 12 bases. The sequence came from a woman in her 30s with Graves' hyperthyroidism. The material sequenced was blood. CDR3 nucleotides: TGCAGTGCTAGAGATTGGGGACTAGCGGGTTCCACAGATACGCAGTATTTT. Encoded protein: CSARDWGLAGSTDTQYF.